Each of the 30 T cell receptor beta chains below was sequenced from the same sample in a study of human T cells and chemical hapten exposure. Using its own MiXCR run on the RACE reads, TCRdb lists one record per CDR3 protein. The sample consists of roughly 150,000 distinct CDR3 sequences, approximately 30% of them appearing once. As for time point: patch test 3, about 24 weeks after DPC sensitization. Treatment meaning: therapeutic diphenylcyclopropenone sensitization with weekly scalp DPC. The specimen comprised whole blood, sampled in connection with sensitization to the hapten diphenylcyclopropenone (DPC). The receptors derive from a woman aged 18-35 years with alopecia areata. Some clones in this sample may be carry-over from other donors' samples.

This clonotype has more than one count but fewer than ten. J is TRBJ2-2 and V is TRBV7-2; TRBD1 is a possible D gene (6 bases). This CDR3 is 16 amino acids long. Germline CDR1 is SGHTA and CDR2 is FQGNSA. V lost 5 bases and J lost 5, with 18 bases in between. CDR3 in DNA: TGTGCCAGCAGCGCTTACAAGGGACAAGGGACCGGGGAGCTGTTTTTT. This gives the protein CASSAYKGQGTGELFF.

A few counts support this clonotype. The chain carries TRBV6-2 or TRBV6-3 and TRBJ2-6, with TRBD2 matching over 7 bases. J was trimmed by 0 bases and V by 7 bases; bases with no gene match: 12. Germline V CDR1 and CDR2: MNHEY, SVGEGT. The CDR3 totals 18 residues. The CDR3: CASNLGAGVFSGANVLTF. CDR3 coding DNA: TGTGCCAGCAACCTTGGGGCGGGAGTATTCTCTGGGGCCAACGTCCTGACTTTC.

This clonotype was counted ten times or more. This chain connects TRBV7-9 to TRBJ2-7; no clear D. Germline V lookup: CDR1 SEHNR, CDR2 FQNEAQ (reference sequence). With 3 bases removed from V and 2 bases from J, the gap between germline ends came to 2 bases. The CDR3 contains 11 residues. The CDR3 loop is CASSFTYEQYF. CDR3 nucleotide sequence: TGTGCCAGCAGCTTCACCTACGAGCAGTACTTC.

The V call is TRBV4-1, the J call TRBJ1-2; D is unclear. Looked up from germline, CDR1 is MGHRA and CDR2 is YSYEKL. Trimming stripped 1 base from V and 4 bases from J, with 7 bases between. This CDR3 has 13 residues. The CDR3 DNA follows: TGCGCCAGCAGCCAAGTGGCAGGCTATGGCTACACCTTC. Its protein is CASSQVAGYGYTF.

The chain carries TRBV6-2 or TRBV6-3 and TRBJ2-7; no reliable D call. CDR1 MNHEY and CDR2 SVGEGT come from the germline V gene. The CDR3 has 13 residues. V lost 2 bases and J 1 base, leaving 6 bases between the germline ends. DNA for the CDR3: TGTGCCAGCAGTTACGAGCTGTCCTACGAGCAGTACTTC. This translates into CASSYELSYEQYF.

This chain links TRBV7-9 with TRBJ2-7; tentatively, D is TRBD2 (6 bases). V was pared by 4 bases and J by 9 bases, with 13 bases between. CDR1 is SEHNR, CDR2 FQNEAQ, per germline (reference sequence). This CDR3 has 12 residues. In DNA form, the CDR3 reads TGTGCCAGCAGCTACCAGGCCGGGGGGCAGTACTTC. Translated: CASSYQAGGQYF.

This sequence joins TRBV9 and TRBJ1-4, with 10 bases matching TRBD1. CDR1 is SGDLS and CDR2 is YYNGEE in the germline V gene. V lost 2 bases to trimming and J lost 8 bases; unmatched junction nucleotides: 6. The CDR3 covers 15 residues. In nucleotides, the CDR3 is TGTGCCAGCAGCGTTAGGGACAGGGGAGGAGAAAAACTGTTTTTT. Translation gives CASSVRDRGGEKLFF.

The rearrangement links TRBV7-9 to TRBJ2-2, with TRBD1 identical over 10 bases. V gave up 5 bases and J gave up 7 bases; unmatched junction bases: 10. The CDR3 contains 16 residues. In germline, CDR1 is SEHNR, CDR2 FQNEAQ (reference sequence). The CDR3 nucleotides are TGTGCCAGCAGCGGGGACAGGGGAATGTACGGCGGGGAGCTGTTTTTT. Translating gives CASSGDRGMYGGELFF.

J is TRBJ2-3 and V is TRBV4-2; no definite D call. Germline V lookup: CDR1 LGHNA, CDR2 YNFKEQ. CDR3 length: 11 residues. Trimming took 0 bases from V and 8 from J, leaving 3 bases between them. The CDR3 coding sequence is TGTGCCAGCAGCCAAGATGCTACGCAGTATTTT. This codes for CASSQDATQYF.

The V and J genes are TRBV24-1 and TRBJ1-1, with TRBD1 matching over 7 bases. V was pared by 4 bases and J by 8 bases, with 6 bases of the junction left unmatched. Germline V gene sequence: CDR1 KGHDR, CDR2 SFDVKD. The CDR3 length is 13 residues. The CDR3 nucleotides are TGTGCCACCAGTGAACCCGGACAGGCCGAAGCTTTCTTT. Encoded protein: CATSEPGQAEAFF.

This clonotype was detected only once. The V gene is TRBV20-1, the J gene TRBJ2-7, with unresolved D. The germline gives CDR1 DFQATT, CDR2 SNEGSKA (reference sequence). The germline V and J ends were trimmed by 3 bases and 4 bases, with 7 bases remaining between them. The length of the CDR3 is 11 residues. For the CDR3, the DNA is TGCAGTGCTAGGATCCTATACGAGCAGTACTTC. As protein: CSARILYEQYF.

This chain uses TRBV20-1 with TRBJ1-1; D gene uncertain. The CDR3 spans 16 residues. Germline CDR1 and CDR2: DFQATT and SNEGSKA (reference sequence). V was shortened by 4 bases and J by 7 bases, with 25 bases between the two germline ends. The CDR3 protein is CSATPHQQKAPGEAFF. CDR3 nucleotide sequence: TGCAGTGCTACCCCACACCAACAGAAGGCGCCAGGTGAAGCTTTCTTT.

In its sample, this clonotype was seen many times. This chain links TRBV7-2 with TRBJ1-4; perhaps TRBD1 as D (6 bases). This CDR3 comprises 13 residues. Germline-derived CDR1 and CDR2 are SGHTA and FQGNSA. Trimming took 5 bases from V and 5 from J, leaving 9 bases between them. CDR3: CASSLQGNEKLFF. CDR3 in DNA: TGTGCCAGCAGCCTACAGGGAAATGAAAAACTGTTTTTT.

This CDR3 is CASSSSGTSTDTQYF. Written as DNA, the CDR3 is TGTGCCAGCAGCTCAAGCGGGACTAGCACAGATACGCAGTATTTT. J is TRBJ2-3 and V is TRBV7-2; 7 positions match TRBD2. From germline, CDR1 is SGHTA and CDR2 FQGNSA. Unmatched junction bases numbered 4, after V lost 4 bases and J lost 0 bases. CDR3 length: 15 residues.

This clonotype has a single count. Mismatch with germline at one junction end may stem from a read error. CDR3 nucleotide sequence: TGTGCCAGCAGCGTAGAAGGTCGGGGCAATCAGCCCCAGCTTTTT. It yields the protein CASSVEGRGNQPQLF. The gene calls are TRBV9 and TRBJ1-5, with D perhaps TRBD1 (5 bases). The CDR3 length is 15 residues. Per germline, CDR1 SGDLS and CDR2 YYNGEE.

V gene TRBV9 combines with J gene TRBJ2-3, with D possibly TRBD2 on 5 matching bases. This CDR3 region has 19 residues. In germline, CDR1 is SGDLS, CDR2 YYNGEE. Trimming cost V 0 bases and J 0 bases, with 20 bases left between them. Written as DNA, the CDR3 is TGTGCCAGCAGCGTAGACCATCTCGGGATGAAGAGAAGCACAGATACGCAGTATTTT. Translation: CASSVDHLGMKRSTDTQYF.

The chain couples TRBV12-3 or TRBV12-4 to TRBJ1-6; 8 nucleotides line up with TRBD1. With 5 bases clipped from V and 9 bases from J, the junction kept 9 bases outside the gene matches. The CDR3 loop spans 15 amino acids. CDR3 protein: CASSRSHRGGSPLHF. For the CDR3, the DNA is TGTGCCAGCAGTCGGAGCCACAGGGGGGGTTCACCCCTCCACTTT.

This chain joins TRBV27 and TRBJ2-5; D uncertain. Trimming removed 6 bases from V and 8 bases from J, with 16 bases in between. The CDR3 spans 13 residues. Per germline, CDR1 MNHEY and CDR2 SMNVEV (reference sequence). CDR3 sequence: CASSATRAATQYF. The CDR3 coding sequence is TGTGCCAGCAGCGCGACTCGGGCCGCTACCCAGTACTTC.

This clonotype has a count of ten or more. The V gene is TRBV9, the J gene TRBJ2-1; a possible D gene is TRBD1 (6 bases). V was pared by 4 bases and J by 4 bases, with 15 bases between. The length of the CDR3 is 15 residues. Germline-derived CDR1 and CDR2 are SGDLS and YYNGEE. As DNA, the CDR3 is TGTGCCAGCAGCCGTGACAGGAACCCATACAATGAGCAGTTCTTC. It specifies CASSRDRNPYNEQFF.

This clonotype was picked up a small number of times. CDR3 nucleotide sequence: TGTGCCAGCAGATGGGGACAAGGAGAGACCCAGTACTTC. Its translation: CASRWGQGETQYF. V and J are TRBV7-9 and TRBJ2-5; weak D call: TRBD1 (6 bases). The CDR3 extends over 13 amino acids. CDR1 is SEHNR, CDR2 FQNEAQ, per germline (reference sequence). The V gene lost 6 bases and the J gene lost 4 bases, with 12 bases spanning the gap.

This clonotype has a count of ten or more. The chain uses TRBV20-1 and TRBJ1-1; 7 bases are a match to TRBD1. J gave up 0 bases and V 2 bases, and 3 bases lay outside the gene matches. This CDR3 is 14 amino acids long. Germline CDR1 and CDR2: DFQATT and SNEGSKA (reference sequence). CDR3 sequence: CSARRDSLNTEAFF. CDR3 DNA: TGCAGTGCTAGAAGGGACAGCCTGAACACTGAAGCTTTCTTT.

This chain links TRBV5-1 with TRBJ2-3; D might be TRBD1 (5 bases). V dropped 1 base and J dropped 2 bases, with 11 bases sitting between them. Germline CDR1 and CDR2: SGHRS and YFSETQ. This CDR3 has 15 residues. The CDR3 DNA sequence: TGCGCCAGCAGCTTGAGGGGTTCAGTCACAGATACGCAGTATTTT. This sequence encodes CASSLRGSVTDTQYF.

The rearrangement joins TRBV4-3 to TRBJ1-4, with 9 bases matching TRBD1. Germline V CDR1 and CDR2: LGHNA, YSLEER. Unmatched junction bases numbered 1, after V lost 4 bases and J lost 7 bases. The CDR3 sequence is 13 residues long. The CDR3 nucleotides read TGCGCCAGCAGCCGGGACAGGGCTGAAAAACTGTTTTTT. Translated, it gives CASSRDRAEKLFF.

The V call is TRBV4-1, the J call TRBJ1-4; D gene uncertain. V was cut by 4 bases and J by 8 bases, with 14 bases left in between. Per the germline V gene, CDR1 is MGHRA and CDR2 is YSYEKL. The length of the CDR3 is 14 residues. In DNA, the CDR3 is TGCGCCAGCAGCCCAAACCCGATGAGGGAAAAACTGTTTTTT. Protein product: CASSPNPMREKLFF.

This clonotype was picked up a small number of times. The CDR3 reads CSALGRGNEKLFF. Here the CDR3 DNA reads TGCAGTGCTCTGGGGCGCGGTAATGAAAAACTGTTTTTT. V usage is TRBV20-1 and J usage is TRBJ1-4; possible D gene TRBD1, 5 bases. The CDR3 contains 13 residues. V shed 5 bases and J shed 4 bases, with 11 bases lying between them. From germline, CDR1 is DFQATT and CDR2 SNEGSKA (reference sequence).

V and J are TRBV9 and TRBJ2-6; TRBD1 matches at 10 bases. The CDR3 is made up of 24 amino acids. The V gene end was trimmed by 4 bases and the J gene end by 2 bases; junction bases not matched to a gene: 27. Germline V lookup: CDR1 SGDLS, CDR2 YYNGEE. Here the CDR3 reads CASSHNSLRPRGTGVETGANVLTF. The CDR3 DNA sequence: TGTGCCAGCAGCCATAACTCGCTGCGACCCCGGGGGACAGGGGTTGAAACTGGGGCCAACGTCCTGACTTTC.

This clonotype came up a few times. The gene calls are TRBV5-1 and TRBJ2-1; 7 bases match TRBD1. The germline V gene encodes CDR1 SGHRS and CDR2 YFSETQ. The CDR3 runs 15 residues. Trimming took 4 bases from V and 4 from J; bases not matched to a gene: 8. The CDR3: CASSKEYRGYNEQFF. The DNA for the CDR3 is TGCGCCAGCAGCAAAGAGTACAGGGGATACAATGAGCAGTTCTTC.

The J gene is TRBJ2-3, the V gene TRBV9, with D perhaps matching TRBD1 (8 bases). The germline CDR1 and CDR2 sequences are SGDLS and YYNGEE. The CDR3 extends over 16 amino acids. V was trimmed by 3 bases and J by 1 base, leaving 15 bases between them. The CDR3: CASSGTQGGGTDTQYF. The CDR3 DNA sequence: TGTGCCAGCAGCGGCACACAGGGGGGGGGCACAGATACGCAGTATTTT.

The CDR3 sequence: CASSLDRGYPPTEAFF. CDR3 in DNA: TGCGCCAGCAGCCTCGACAGGGGATATCCGCCCACTGAAGCTTTCTTT. This chain links TRBV4-3 with TRBJ1-1; 8 nucleotides agree with TRBD1. The CDR3 covers 16 residues. V shed 4 bases, J shed 4 bases, and the junction held 11 bases outside the gene matches. Germline lookup yields CDR1 LGHNA and CDR2 YSLEER.

This clonotype was counted a few times. The chain has TRBV6-2 or TRBV6-3 and TRBJ2-1, with D possibly matching TRBD1 (5 bases). The germline V and J ends were trimmed by 2 bases and 2 bases, with 7 bases remaining between them. This CDR3 is 14 amino acids long. Germline-derived CDR1 and CDR2 are MNHEY and SVGEGT. The CDR3, as DNA: TGTGCCAGCAGTTACGTACAGGCCTACAATGAGCAGTTCTTC. It yields the protein CASSYVQAYNEQFF.